The 13 T cell receptor beta chains below all came from one sample that was sequenced in a study. MiXCR, run by TCRdb on the RT-PCR reads, gives a single entry per CDR3 protein. The sample lists almost 700,000 distinct CDR3 sequences, more than 13% occurring once. Sequencing was carried out using memory CD4+ T cells from blood. Receptor source: a female donor in good health, serving as a healthy control.

This clonotype was found many times. The V and J genes are TRBV7-2 and TRBJ2-1, with D possibly matching TRBD2 (6 bases). Looked up from germline, CDR1 is SGHTA and CDR2 is FQGNSA. The V end lost 6 bases, the J end lost 5 bases, and 11 bases lay between the germline ends. The CDR3 covers 13 residues. The CDR3 protein is CASSKAGHNEQFF. For the CDR3, the DNA is TGTGCCAGCAGTAAGGCGGGACACAATGAGCAGTTCTTC.

This clonotype was detected a few times. V and J are TRBV25-1 and TRBJ2-5, with TRBD1 as a possible D gene (5 bases). Germline CDR1 is MGHDK and CDR2 is SYGVNS. CDR3 length: 14 amino acids. V was clipped by 3 bases and J by 4 bases, with 12 bases between them. The CDR3 here is CASSDRGTSETQYF. Written as DNA, the CDR3 is TGTGCCAGCAGTGATAGGGGTACTTCAGAGACCCAGTACTTC.

This chain connects TRBV6-5 to TRBJ1-1; weak D call: TRBD1 (6 bases). Deletions cut 0 bases from V and 0 bases from J, with 11 bases between. CDR1 and CDR2 (germline): MNHEY, SVGAGI. The CDR3 runs 16 residues. CDR3 loop: CASSYSGGRVNTEAFF. DNA for the CDR3: TGTGCCAGCAGTTACTCGGGGGGGCGGGTGAACACTGAAGCTTTCTTT.

The V call is TRBV29-1, the J call TRBJ2-5; 8 bases map to TRBD2. The germline V gene has CDR1 SQVTM and CDR2 ANQGSEA. The trim removed 0 bases at V and 4 bases at J, leaving 4 bases unmatched. CDR3 length: 14 residues. CDR3 residues: CSVEDLGGGETQYF. CDR3 DNA: TGCAGCGTTGAAGATCTCGGGGGGGGAGAGACCCAGTACTTC.

V gene TRBV7-2 combines with J gene TRBJ2-5; D not certain. CDR1 is SGHTA, CDR2 FQGNSA, per germline. Trimming took off 2 bases at V and 6 bases at J, with 19 bases between the two ends. This CDR3 is 16 amino acids long. CDR3 DNA: TGTGCCAGCAGCTTAACCCCGGCTAGTTTCTCGAAGACCCAGTACTTC. Translated, it gives CASSLTPASFSKTQYF.

The chain carries TRBV27 and TRBJ2-7, with D tentatively TRBD1 (5 bases). V lost 6 bases to trimming and J lost 2 bases, with 20 bases between them. Germline assignment: CDR1 MNHEY and CDR2 SMNVEV (reference sequence). The CDR3 consists of 16 residues. The CDR3 loop reads CASRRGLGPYTYEQYF. The CDR3 nucleotides are TGTGCCAGCAGGCGCGGCCTGGGGCCCTACACCTACGAGCAGTACTTC.

The chain couples TRBV4-1 to TRBJ2-3; D is unresolved. Germline-derived CDR1 and CDR2 are MGHRA and YSYEKL. The CDR3 spans 14 residues. The ends were cut back, 1 base at V and 3 bases at J, with 8 bases in the middle. In DNA form, the CDR3 reads TGCGCCAGCAGCCAAGGGATCCAAACAGATACGCAGTATTTT. This gives the protein CASSQGIQTDTQYF.

The rearrangement joins TRBV20-1 to TRBJ2-3, with 7 bases matching TRBD1. J was trimmed by 4 bases and V by 3 bases; bases with no gene match: 16. CDR1 and CDR2 (germline): DFQATT, SNEGSKA (reference sequence). CDR3 length equals 17 residues. The CDR3 here is CSARVIPGTASSDTQYF. CDR3 bases: TGCAGTGCTAGGGTAATTCCCGGGACAGCCTCCTCAGATACGCAGTATTTT.

This clonotype was seen many times. The chain recombines TRBV6-5 with TRBJ2-2; D ambiguous. The CDR3 length is 14 residues. In germline, CDR1 is MNHEY, CDR2 SVGAGI. V was trimmed by 9 bases and J by 2 bases, leaving 13 bases between them. Here the CDR3 reads CASFWTANTGELFF. Here the CDR3 DNA reads TGTGCCAGTTTCTGGACGGCAAACACCGGGGAGCTGTTTTTT.

This clonotype was observed a few times. The chain is built from TRBV4-1 and TRBJ2-3, with D possibly TRBD1 on 6 matching bases. Germline CDR1 is MGHRA and CDR2 is YSYEKL. The CDR3 is made up of 17 amino acids. Trimming pared 1 base from V and 3 bases from J, leaving 17 bases between. CDR3 region: CASSQARTQTGTDTQYF. CDR3 coding DNA: TGCGCCAGCAGCCAAGCTCGGACCCAGACAGGTACAGATACGCAGTATTTT.

CDR3: CASSASSGTPDTQYF. The DNA for the CDR3 is TGTGCCAGCAGTGCTAGTAGCGGGACCCCAGATACGCAGTATTTT. The chain links TRBV12-3 or TRBV12-4 to TRBJ2-3; 8 nucleotides match TRBD2. The CDR3 runs to 15 residues. After removal of 5 bases from V and 4 bases from J, the junction contained 8 bases not matched to a gene.

This clonotype was found many times. The chain links TRBV25-1 to TRBJ2-3; 9 bases align to TRBD2. After removal of 4 bases from V and 4 bases from J, the junction contained 6 bases not matched to a gene. CDR3 size: 15 residues. The germline V gene encodes CDR1 MGHDK and CDR2 SYGVNS. Here the CDR3 DNA reads TGTGCCAGCAGTGGCCTGACTAGCGGATCAGATACGCAGTATTTT. As protein: CASSGLTSGSDTQYF.

Concerning this clonotype: A much larger clonotype is one base distant, so this may be a read error. The genes are TRBV27 and TRBJ2-1; D unresolved. Germline CDR1 and CDR2: MNHEY and SMNVEV (reference sequence). The CDR3 is made up of 12 amino acids. The CDR3 loop reads CTSRDLYNEQFF. In nucleotides, the CDR3 is TGTACCAGCAGAGATTTATACAATGAGCAGTTCTTC.